The clone carrying this T cell receptor beta chain appeared many times. The data belong to a study of patients and donors after allogeneic stem cell transplantation. TCRdb processed the RT-PCR reads anew with MiXCR; each CDR3 protein has one entry. The sample includes approximately 61,000 distinct CDR3 sequences, about an eighth seen only once; the top ten take approximately 32%. The V gene end was trimmed by 5 bases and the J gene end by 4 bases; junction bases not matched to a gene: 9. CDR1 and CDR2 from the germline V gene are SGHAT and FQNNGV. The length of the CDR3 is 15 residues. Sequenced: blood, either unsorted or a sorted T cell fraction (not recorded which). The clonotype originates from a human donor who was either an allogeneic HSCT recipient or a stem cell or donor lymphocyte infusion donor (not recorded which). It is not recorded whose cells these are; they may come from a transplant donor. The J gene is TRBJ1-1, the V gene TRBV11-2; 8 bases align to TRBD1. The CDR3 region is CASSPYSDRATEAFF. The DNA for the CDR3 is TGTGCCAGCAGCCCATACTCGGACAGGGCCACTGAAGCTTTCTTT.